This T cell receptor beta chain is drawn from a study of vaccination effects on CD4 cells after COVID-19. Background on the study: All study participants received two doses of BNT162b2 or mRNA-1273 vaccine. Cultures of fewer than 2.5 million PBMC per well contained approximately 10 IU/ml IL-2 plus 10 ug/ml peptides.

This table comes from immunoSEQ multiplex PCR, and its TCRdb copy is limited to in-frame clones, with some not included. The table records 50,000 or so clones, 67% of them present only once. Once cultured for more than nine days, the cells underwent separation to obtain CD4+ T cells. Among the vaccine recipients, none had a prior SARS-CoV-2 infection, and nucleocapsid antibodies were negative. Half-medium replacement with IL-2 medium occurred on days 3 and 7. Germline CDR1 SGHDT, CDR2 YYEEEE. The CDR3 has 14 amino acids. Trimming removed 3 bases from V and 1 base from J; junction bases left unmatched: 1. A word on this clone: Its antigen remains unknown.

This clonotype was obtained from a human donor who received a COVID-19 vaccine. The V gene is TRBV5-6, the J gene TRBJ1-3, with TRBD1 matching over 7 bases. The source material was CD4+ T cells from PBMCs cultured without peptide, sampled before COVID-19 vaccination. In DNA form, the CDR3 reads TGTGCCAGCAGCTACAGGGGTTCTGGAAACACCATATATTTT. It specifies CASSYRGSGNTIYF.